This T cell receptor beta chain is from a study of identical twins' blood T cells. TCRdb reprocessed the 5' RACE reads with MiXCR, giving one entry per CDR3 protein. The table includes a few hundred thousand distinct CDR3 sequences, 28% detected once. This clonotype was recorded only once. Germline CDR1 LNHDA, CDR2 SQIVND (reference sequence). V was pared by 3 bases and J by 6 bases, with 12 bases between. The CDR3 has 14 amino acids. Sequences were obtained from PBMCs. This clonotype was obtained from a woman aged 18-49 years in good health. The chain links TRBV19 to TRBJ2-1; D is possibly TRBD1 (6 bases). CDR3 sequence (DNA): TGTGCCAGTAGTATGTTAGGGGGTGGCAATGAGCAGTTCTTC. Translating it yields CASSMLGGGNEQFF. Looking up the rest from reference TRBV19 and TRBJ2-1 gives the full variable domain: DGGITQSPKYLFRKEGQNVTLSCEQNLNHDAMYWYRQDPGQGLRLIYYSQIVNDFQKGDIAEGYSVSREKKESFPLTVTSAQKNPTAFYLCASSMLGGGNEQFFGPGTRLTVL.